This T cell receptor (beta chain) was found in a study of cytomegalovirus exposure and HLA in healthy donors. Study as a whole: It was reported in a later analysis that the same platform had been used for the 90 to 150 validation repertoires as for the 666 first-cohort repertoires.

Study-wide results and caveats: The classifier, whose performance was assessed in both the original and validation cohorts, reportedly diagnosed cytomegalovirus status with high specificity and sensitivity.

For this clone: Its antigen is unidentified.

The study drew the donors from its approximately 110-subject validation cohort, separate from the roughly 700-subject first cohort. The repertoire was sequenced with immunoSEQ multiplex PCR; TCRdb's copy has only in-frame clones and lacks some. The table includes 50,000 to 65,000 clones, roughly 95% detected once. Germline V CDR1 and CDR2: WNHNN, SYGVQD (reference sequence). Between the trimmed V and J ends, which lost 10 bases and 3 bases, there was a span of 30 bases. This CDR3 spans 18 amino acids. This TCR derives from a woman aged 18-29 years in good health and CMV-seronegative. The sequenced material came from PBMCs. This sequence joins TRBV10-1 and TRBJ2-5; the D gene is possibly TRBD2 (6 bases). The chain's CDR3 is CATPCPGDSQGLKETQYF. The CDR3 region has the DNA TGCGCCACCCCCTGCCCTGGGGACTCCCAGGGCCTTAAAGAGACCCAGTACTTC.